The clone carrying this TCR beta chain has at least ten counts. In building TCR beta libraries, iRepertoire HTBI primers were used together with Arm-PCR of CDR3 regions. One entry per CDR3 protein, called by TCRdb with MiXCR from the multiplex PCR reads. Among some 410,000 distinct CDR3 sequences listed, about a sixth were seen once. This specimen comes from a study of regulatory T cells in long-lasting Graves disease. Noted time point: newly diagnosed GD, antithyroid drugs for less than 3 months. Following extraction of RNA from PBMCs, that RNA was used to make the TCR library. Patients came through an endocrinology department, and that department was in Xi'an, China. V dropped 3 bases and J dropped 8; count of bases not matched to a gene: 10. The CDR3 has 16 amino acids. These data were also filed under a second study, of T cells in Graves' hyperthyroidism and ophthalmopathy.

The origin of this receptor is a woman aged 25 to 39 with Graves disease. V gene TRBV12-3 or TRBV12-4 combines with J gene TRBJ2-1, with 10 bases that match TRBD1. The specimen comprised peripheral blood mononuclear cells (PBMCs), sampled at new diagnosis, from a patient treated with antithyroid drugs. The CDR3 here is CASSLGPGQGIDEQFF. CDR3 coding DNA: TGTGCCAGCAGTTTGGGGCCGGGACAGGGGATCGATGAGCAGTTCTTC.